These T cell receptor beta chains were read from a single sample in a study of T cells in Graves' hyperthyroidism and ophthalmopathy. TCRdb passed the multiplex PCR reads through MiXCR, listing each CDR3 protein once. This sample yields a few hundred thousand distinct CDR3 sequences, of which about 13% are seen a single time; 20% belongs to the top ten. Sequencing was performed on blood. The receptors were sampled from a man aged 25-40 years with Graves' hyperthyroidism that later progressed to Graves' ophthalmopathy. The CDR3 runs from the conserved cysteine through the conserved F or W. A D gene is named only where the DNA matches it firmly. For some rows the clone size is stated as once, few or many, or as a class when expanded; others skip it.

d_call | j_call | v_call | clone_size | cdr3_aa | cdr3_nt
TRBD1 | TRBJ2-7 | TRBV29-1 | NA | CSVERTGPHEQYF | TGCAGCGTTGAACGGACAGGGCCGCACGAGCAGTACTTC
NA | TRBJ2-5 | TRBV28 | many | CASSFHDYQYQETQYF | TGTGCCAGCAGTTTTCACGACTATCAGTACCAAGAGACCCAGTACTTC
TRBD1 | TRBJ1-3 | TRBV3-1 | NA | CASSPQGARNTIYF | TGTGCCAGCAGCCCCCAGGGGGCTAGAAACACCATATATTTT
TRBD1 | TRBJ1-2 | TRBV28 | NA | CASKIGTGGVGGYTF | TGTGCCAGCAAGATCGGGACAGGGGGCGTCGGTGGCTACACCTTC
NA | TRBJ1-6 | TRBV12-3/TRBV12-4 | many | CASRRGRVLASPLHF | TGTGCCAGCAGACGGGGGAGGGTTCTGGCTTCACCCCTCCACTTT
NA | TRBJ2-3 | TRBV3-1 | many | CASSQESTQYF | TGTGCCAGCAGCCAAGAATCTACGCAGTATTTT
TRBD1 | TRBJ1-2 | TRBV30 | NA | CAWSRPNRGTRNYGYTF | TGTGCCTGGAGTAGACCCAACAGGGGTACCCGTAACTATGGCTACACCTTC